Presented here are 31 T cell receptor beta chains from one specimen sequenced in a study of T cell responses to AZD1222 COVID-19 vaccine. Profiled with immunoSEQ multiplex PCR; TCRdb holds only in-frame clones, not every one. In the table there are 84,000 or so clones, around nine tenths of which are singletons. Here the sequenced sample was peripheral blood, taken on day 0 of AZD1222 vaccination. Receptors originate from an adult in good health.

This rearrangement joins TRBV7-8 to TRBJ2-7, with a tentative D call TRBD2 (6 bases). Trimming removed 3 bases at V and 6 bases at J, with 15 bases between. The germline gives CDR1 SGHVS, CDR2 FQNEAQ. The CDR3 has 14 residues. The CDR3 reads CASSFFFRESEQYF. The CDR3 DNA follows: TGTGCCAGCAGCTTTTTCTTCCGGGAGAGCGAGCAGTACTTC. The full variable domain, its missing parts supplied by reference TRBV7-8 and TRBJ2-7, is GAGVSQSPRYKVAKRGQDVALRCDPISGHVSLFWYQQALGQGPEFLTYFQNEAQLDKSGLPSDRFFAERPEGSVSTLKIQRTQQEDSAVYLCASSFFFRESEQYFGPGTRLTVT.

This chain connects TRBV6-5 to TRBJ1-1; 8 bases fit TRBD1. Losses at the gene ends were 0 bases for V and 1 base for J; bases not matched to a gene: 1. This CDR3 has 15 amino acids. The germline V gene has CDR1 MNHEY and CDR2 SVGAGI. DNA for the CDR3: TGTGCCAGCAGTTACTCCAGGGGGCAGAACACTGAAGCTTTCTTT. Protein: CASSYSRGQNTEAFF.

The rearrangement joins TRBV7-8 to TRBJ2-7; D may correspond to TRBD1 or TRBD2 (6 bases each). V lost 5 bases and J lost 5, with 19 bases in between. Germline V lookup: CDR1 SGHVS, CDR2 FQNEAQ. The CDR3 runs 15 residues. The CDR3 coding sequence is TGTGCCAGCAGCCCGCGGGACACCACAGGCCACGAGCAGTACTTC. Translating it yields CASSPRDTTGHEQYF. Looking up the rest from reference TRBV7-8 and TRBJ2-7 gives the full variable domain: GAGVSQSPRYKVAKRGQDVALRCDPISGHVSLFWYQQALGQGPEFLTYFQNEAQLDKSGLPSDRFFAERPEGSVSTLKIQRTQQEDSAVYLCASSPRDTTGHEQYFGPGTRLTVT.

The genes are TRBV7-3 and TRBJ1-2; D unclear. V gave up 1 base and J gave up 4 bases, with 19 bases separating them. This CDR3 comprises 17 residues. Per germline, CDR1 SGHTA and CDR2 FQGTGA. The CDR3 coding sequence is TGTGCCAGCAGCTTAAGCCCCGTCCCCTTGGAGAGCTATGGCTACACCTTC. Protein product: CASSLSPVPLESYGYTF.

The genes are TRBV18 and TRBJ1-2; 7 bases align to TRBD1. V was pared by 3 bases and J by 9 bases, with 4 bases of the junction left unmatched. The germline V gene encodes CDR1 KGHSH and CDR2 LQKENI. This CDR3 has 12 amino acids. The CDR3 region is CASSPDRERYTF. The CDR3 DNA is TGTGCCAGCTCACCCGACAGGGAGCGCTACACCTTC.

This chain joins TRBV28 and TRBJ1-5; D call uncertain. CDR1 and CDR2 (germline): MDHEN, SYDVKM. The CDR3 contains 13 residues. The germline V and J ends were trimmed by 2 bases and 3 bases, with 5 bases remaining between them. CDR3 residues: CASSLRHNQPQHF. The CDR3 region has the DNA TGTGCCAGCAGTTTAAGGCACAATCAGCCCCAGCATTTT.

Regarding this clone: The junction differs from germline at one of its ends, possibly a read error. Here the CDR3 DNA reads TGTGCCAGCAGTCCCTCGGACAGGGCCCCCTCTTGGTTCCCTCCACCCTTC. It is translated as CASSPSDRAPSWFPPPF. V gene TRBV28 combines with J gene TRBJ2-7; TRBD1 aligns across 8 bases. CDR1 MDHEN and CDR2 SYDVKM come from the germline V gene. The CDR3 is 17 residues long.

The chain has TRBV9 and TRBJ2-2, with TRBD2 matching 11 bases. Germline V CDR1 and CDR2: SGDLS, YYNGEE. The CDR3 totals 16 residues. V shed 4 bases, J shed 4 bases, and the junction held 6 bases outside the gene matches. In DNA, the CDR3 is TGTGCCAGCAGCCTCGGGACTAGCGGCAGCACCGGGGAGCTGTTTTTT. It encodes CASSLGTSGSTGELFF.

The rearrangement joins TRBV5-1 to TRBJ2-1, with 10 bases lining up with TRBD2. This CDR3 is 16 amino acids long. With V trimmed by 0 bases and J by 8 bases, 8 bases remained unmatched. Per the germline V gene, CDR1 is SGHRS and CDR2 is YFSETQ. The CDR3 coding sequence is TGCGCCAGCAGCTTGGTGCTAGCGGGAGCTCGACATGAGCAGTTCTTC. Its protein product is CASSLVLAGARHEQFF.

This chain links TRBV19 with TRBJ2-6; 7 bases align to TRBD1. Germline V gene sequence: CDR1 LNHDA, CDR2 SQIVND (reference sequence). The CDR3 extends over 16 amino acids. Unmatched junction bases numbered 9, after V lost 10 bases and J lost 0 bases. The CDR3 bases are TGTGCCACCCGGGACAGAGGAAACTCTGGGGCCAACGTCCTGACTTTC. Protein sequence: CATRDRGNSGANVLTF. Complete variable domain (other parts from reference TRBV19 and TRBJ2-6): DGGITQSPKYLFRKEGQNVTLSCEQNLNHDAMYWYRQDPGQGLRLIYYSQIVNDFQKGDIAEGYSVSREKKESFPLTVTSAQKNPTAFYLCATRDRGNSGANVLTFGAGSRLTVL.

The gene calls are TRBV18 and TRBJ2-5, with 10 bases identical to TRBD1. The CDR3 loop spans 15 amino acids. V was pared by 2 bases and J by 4 bases, with 4 bases of the junction left unmatched. CDR1 is KGHSH and CDR2 is LQKENI in the germline V gene. This CDR3 reads CASSPSRTGGETQYF. For the CDR3, the DNA is TGTGCCAGCTCACCAAGCCGGACAGGGGGAGAGACCCAGTACTTC.

The table lists this clone with a few counts. The chain carries TRBV19 and TRBJ1-4, with D hard to call. Trimming left V 1 base short and J 9 bases short, with 9 bases between. The CDR3 contains 13 residues. Germline V gives CDR1 LNHDA, CDR2 SQIVND (reference sequence). Here the CDR3 reads CASSIGVGQKLFF. The CDR3 nucleotides read TGTGCCAGTAGTATAGGGGTTGGGCAAAAACTGTTTTTT.

This clone has a handful of counts. Its ends do not fully match the called genes, so a read error is possible. V usage is TRBV5-1 and J usage is TRBJ2-7; D is unresolved. The CDR3 is 16 amino acids. Germline CDR1 SGHRS, CDR2 YFSETQ. The CDR3 bases are TGCGCCAGCAGCTTGCAGTCGGGTTCCGGTAATTACGGGCAGTACTTC. This sequence encodes CASSLQSGSGNYGQYF.

J is TRBJ2-7 and V is TRBV27; D is unclear. There are 16 residues in the CDR3. Trimming cost V 2 bases and J 0 bases, with 14 bases left between them. CDR1 and CDR2 from the germline V gene are MNHEY and SMNVEV (reference sequence). CDR3 sequence reads: CASSLIGRTSSYEQYF. The DNA for the CDR3 is TGTGCCAGCAGTTTAATTGGCAGAACCAGCTCCTACGAGCAGTACTTC.

The chain is built from TRBV28 and TRBJ2-7, with TRBD2 as a possible D gene (5 bases). The CDR3 spans 15 residues. Germline V gene data show CDR1 as MDHEN and CDR2 as SYDVKM. Trimming cost V 4 bases and J 0 bases, with 13 bases left between them. CDR3 residues: CASSSRGASSYEQYF. CDR3 nucleotides: TGTGCCAGCAGTTCCCGGGGTGCTTCCTCCTACGAGCAGTACTTC.

The rearrangement links TRBV6-7 to TRBJ2-3; 10 bases are shared with TRBD2. TRBV6-7 is noted as an ORF with a role that remains uncertain. Unmatched junction bases numbered 4, after V lost 7 bases and J lost 0 bases. The CDR3 length is 15 residues. As DNA, the CDR3 is TGTGCCAGCATAGAACTAGCGGGGAGCACAGATACGCAGTATTTT. It is translated as CASIELAGSTDTQYF.

The chain links TRBV5-1 to TRBJ2-5, with 7 bases fitting TRBD1. Germline V gene sequence: CDR1 SGHRS, CDR2 YFSETQ. With V trimmed by 2 bases and J by 2 bases, 6 bases remained unmatched. This CDR3 region has 15 residues. In DNA form, the CDR3 reads TGCGCCAGCAGCTTCAGGGGGACCGTACAAGAGACCCAGTACTTC. This codes for CASSFRGTVQETQYF.

This CDR3 reads CASSFYREDTEAFF. CDR3 in DNA: TGTGCCAGCAGCTTTTACAGGGAGGACACTGAAGCTTTCTTT. The V gene is TRBV7-8, the J gene TRBJ1-1; possibly TRBD1 for D (6 bases). V was shortened by 3 bases and J by 3 bases, with 11 bases between the two germline ends. Germline V lookup: CDR1 SGHVS, CDR2 FQNEAQ. This CDR3 region has 14 residues.

V gene TRBV12-3 or TRBV12-4 combines with J gene TRBJ1-2; D is possibly TRBD1 (5 bases). The CDR3 loop spans 13 amino acids. Trimming removed 5 bases at V and 7 bases at J, with 14 bases between. CDR3 nucleotide sequence: TGTGCCAGCAGTCCTCGGGGGGAGCTTGGCTACACCTTC. Translation gives CASSPRGELGYTF.

The V call is TRBV19, the J call TRBJ2-7; D may correspond to TRBD1 or TRBD2 (5 bases each). Germline V gene sequence: CDR1 LNHDA, CDR2 SQIVND (reference sequence). The CDR3 runs 17 residues. The ends were cut back, 3 bases at V and 4 bases at J, with 22 bases in the middle. CDR3 residues: CASSIRESGFGRYEQYF. For the CDR3, the DNA is TGTGCCAGTAGTATCAGGGAGTCCGGCTTTGGGCGTTACGAGCAGTACTTC.

This chain uses TRBV5-1 with TRBJ2-5, with D maybe TRBD1 (5 bases). Germline V lookup: CDR1 SGHRS, CDR2 YFSETQ. Trimming removed 5 bases at V and 2 bases at J, with 16 bases between. The CDR3 length is 15 residues. The CDR3 DNA is TGCGCCAGCAGTCCTGTTATCGGACAACAAGAGACCCAGTACTTC. Its translation: CASSPVIGQQETQYF.

The chain links TRBV5-4 to TRBJ2-5; 8 nucleotides line up with TRBD1. This CDR3 is built from 19 residues. The junction had 21 bases not matched to a gene; V was cut back by 6 bases and J by 2 bases. Germline values: CDR1 SGHNT, CDR2 YYREEE (reference sequence). CDR3: CASNSLFGSGTGQQETQYF. The CDR3, as DNA: TGTGCCAGCAACTCATTGTTCGGATCCGGGACAGGACAACAAGAGACCCAGTACTTC.

This chain joins TRBV19 and TRBJ2-7; D is possibly TRBD1 (6 bases). There are 14 residues in the CDR3. Germline V gene sequence: CDR1 LNHDA, CDR2 SQIVND (reference sequence). V lost 6 bases and J 2 bases, leaving 14 bases between the germline ends. The CDR3: CASSPGQFAYEQYF. CDR3 sequence (DNA): TGTGCCAGTAGCCCGGGACAATTCGCCTACGAGCAGTACTTC.

This clone was seen only a few times. V is TRBV6-4 and J is TRBJ2-1; the match to TRBD2 covers 12 bases. Trimming took 7 bases from V and 7 from J; bases not matched to a gene: 14. The CDR3 consists of 17 residues. The germline V gene encodes CDR1 MRHNA and CDR2 SNTAGT. CDR3: CASILSETSGSINEQFF. The CDR3 coding sequence is TGTGCCAGCATTTTATCGGAGACTAGCGGGAGCATAAATGAGCAGTTCTTC.

The table lists this clone with a few counts. The chain combines TRBV5-1 with TRBJ1-2; 7 bases align to TRBD1. V lost 2 bases, J lost 4 bases, and 2 bases stayed unmatched. Germline V gene lookup returns CDR1 SGHRS and CDR2 YFSETQ. The CDR3 spans 13 residues. Written as DNA, the CDR3 is TGCGCCAGCAGCTTACAGGGGCTCTATGGCTACACCTTC. This sequence encodes CASSLQGLYGYTF.

This clone is a singleton in its sample. This sequence joins TRBV9 and TRBJ2-5; D is possibly TRBD2 (5 bases). CDR1 and CDR2 from the germline V gene are SGDLS and YYNGEE. V was trimmed by 2 bases and J by 4 bases, leaving 15 bases between them. CDR3 length: 15 residues. The chain's CDR3 is CASSVAGIGGETQYF. The DNA of the CDR3 is TGTGCCAGCAGCGTGGCCGGGATTGGCGGAGAGACCCAGTACTTC.

The rearrangement links TRBV5-1 to TRBJ1-1; 8 bases line up with TRBD1. CDR1 is SGHRS and CDR2 is YFSETQ in the germline V gene. The V and J ends lost 4 bases and 8 bases, in that order; junction bases with no gene match: 10. The CDR3 has 14 residues. The CDR3 DNA follows: TGCGCCAGCAGCCGCACAGGGGGACAAAGCGAAGCTTTCTTT. Its translation is CASSRTGGQSEAFF.

V usage is TRBV5-1 and J usage is TRBJ1-5; the D is unclear. The V and J ends lost 5 bases and 1 base respectively, with 7 bases between them. Germline values: CDR1 SGHRS, CDR2 YFSETQ. This CDR3 has 13 residues. The CDR3 DNA is TGCGCCAGCAGTATCGGGAGCAATCAGCCCCAGCATTTT. Protein: CASSIGSNQPQHF.

The chain has TRBV25-1 and TRBJ2-1; D gene unclear. The CDR3 is 15 amino acids. The V gene lost 7 bases and the J gene lost 5 bases, with 18 bases spanning the gap. Germline assignment: CDR1 MGHDK and CDR2 SYGVNS. CDR3 residues: CASTHDLPFHNEQFF. As DNA, the CDR3 is TGTGCCAGCACTCACGATCTCCCGTTTCACAATGAGCAGTTCTTC.

V usage is TRBV6-6 and J usage is TRBJ1-3, with unresolved D. The CDR3 extends over 13 amino acids. Trimming shortened V by 10 bases and J by 0 bases, and 10 bases separated the two germline ends. Per germline, CDR1 MNHNY and CDR2 SVGAGI (reference sequence). Written as DNA, the CDR3 is TGTGCCACGAGACTCCTCTCTGGAAACACCATATATTTT. Its translation: CATRLLSGNTIYF.

This chain joins TRBV2 and TRBJ1-6; D remains ambiguous. The CDR3 runs 13 residues. V gave up 3 bases and J gave up 7 bases, with 7 bases separating them. Germline CDR1 and CDR2: SNHLY and FYNNEI. CDR3 in DNA: TGTGCCAGCAGTGAGGGGTGGAATTCACCCCTCCACTTT. Protein sequence: CASSEGWNSPLHF.